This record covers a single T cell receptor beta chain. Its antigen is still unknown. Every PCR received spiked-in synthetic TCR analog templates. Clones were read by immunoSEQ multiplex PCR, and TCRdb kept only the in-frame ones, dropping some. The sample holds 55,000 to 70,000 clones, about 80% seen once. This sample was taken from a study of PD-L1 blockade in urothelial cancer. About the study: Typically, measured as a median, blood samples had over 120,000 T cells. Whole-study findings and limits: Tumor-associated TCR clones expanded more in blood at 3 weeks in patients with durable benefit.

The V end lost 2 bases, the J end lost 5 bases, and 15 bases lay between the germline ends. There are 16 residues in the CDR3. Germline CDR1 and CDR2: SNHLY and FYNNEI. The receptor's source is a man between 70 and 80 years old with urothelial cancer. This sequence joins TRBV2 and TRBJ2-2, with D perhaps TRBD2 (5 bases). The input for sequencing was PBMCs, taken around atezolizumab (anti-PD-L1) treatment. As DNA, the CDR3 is TGTGCCAGCAGTGAAATAGGGAGAAGGGTTACCGGGGAGCTGTTTTTT. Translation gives CASSEIGRRVTGELFF.